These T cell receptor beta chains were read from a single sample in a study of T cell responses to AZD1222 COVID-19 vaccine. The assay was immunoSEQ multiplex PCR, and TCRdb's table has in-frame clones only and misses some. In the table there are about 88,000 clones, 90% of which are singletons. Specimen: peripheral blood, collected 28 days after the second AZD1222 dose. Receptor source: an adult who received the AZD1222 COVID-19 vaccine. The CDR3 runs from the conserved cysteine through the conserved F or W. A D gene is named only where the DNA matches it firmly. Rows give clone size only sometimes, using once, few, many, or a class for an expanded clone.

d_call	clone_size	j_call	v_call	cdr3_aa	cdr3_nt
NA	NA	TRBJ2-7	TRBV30	CAWSLTVYEQYF	TGTGCCTGGAGTCTAACAGTCTACGAGCAGTACTTC
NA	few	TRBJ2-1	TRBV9	CASSVVGAGEQFF	TGTGCCAGCAGCGTAGTGGGGGCTGGGGAGCAGTTCTTC
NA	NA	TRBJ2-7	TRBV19	CASSIEIKGKQYF	TGTGCCAGTAGTATAGAAATAAAGGGGAAGCAGTACTTC
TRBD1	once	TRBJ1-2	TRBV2	CASSGTGNYGYTF	TGTGCCAGCAGTGGGACAGGGAACTATGGCTACACCTTC
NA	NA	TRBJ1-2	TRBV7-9	CASSSDSYGYTF	TGTGCCAGCAGCTCGGACAGCTATGGCTACACCTTC
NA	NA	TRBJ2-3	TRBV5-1	CASFRTPTDTQYF	TGCGCCAGCTTTCGGACCCCCACAGATACGCAGTATTTT
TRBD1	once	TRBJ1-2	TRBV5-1	CASRLLQGEPLRGYGYTF	TGCGCCAGCAGATTGCTCCAGGGGGAACCTTTAAGGGGTTATGGCTACACCTTC
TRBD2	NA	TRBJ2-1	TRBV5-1	CASSPSSGGIGEQFF	TGCGCCAGCAGCCCCTCTAGCGGGGGAATTGGTGAGCAGTTCTTC
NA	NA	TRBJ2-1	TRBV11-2	CASSLDTGISDEQFF	TGTGCCAGCAGCTTAGATACCGGTATTTCGGATGAGCAGTTCTTC
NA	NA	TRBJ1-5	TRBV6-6	CASSLPGNQPQHF	TGTGCCAGCAGCCTCCCGGGGAATCAGCCCCAGCATTTT
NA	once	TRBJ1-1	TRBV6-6	CASSFALQGNTEAFF	TGTGCCAGCAGTTTTGCACTACAGGGGAACACTGAAGCTTTCTTT
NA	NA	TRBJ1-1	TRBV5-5	CASSLSPRGNTEAFF	TGTGCCAGCAGCTTATCTCCCCGTGGGAACACTGAAGCTTTCTTT
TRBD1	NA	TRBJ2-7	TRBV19	CASQDRGSYEQYF	TGTGCCAGCCAGGACAGGGGCTCCTACGAGCAGTACTTC
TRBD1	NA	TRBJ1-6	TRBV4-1	CASSPRGLTGDNSPLHF	TGCGCCAGCAGCCCAAGAGGGTTGACAGGGGATAATTCACCCCTCCACTTT
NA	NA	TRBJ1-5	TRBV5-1	CASSLGPGDNQPQHF	TGCGCCAGCAGCTTGGGGCCAGGCGACAATCAGCCCCAGCATTTT
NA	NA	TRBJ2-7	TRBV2	CASSPSYEQYF	TGTGCCAGCAGTCCCTCCTACGAGCAGTACTTC
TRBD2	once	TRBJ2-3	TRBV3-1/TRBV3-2	CASSQEAGGLTDTQYF	TGTGCCAGCAGCCAAGAAGCGGGGGGTCTCACAGATACGCAGTATTTT
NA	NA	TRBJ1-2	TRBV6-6	CASSFTGRYGYTF	TGTGCCAGCAGTTTTACAGGGCGCTATGGCTACACCTTC
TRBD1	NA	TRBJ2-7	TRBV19	CASSLMGTGGYEQYF	TGTGCCAGTAGTTTAATGGGTACAGGGGGCTACGAGCAGTACTTC
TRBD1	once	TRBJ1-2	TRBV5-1	CASSLERGQGYTF	TGCGCCAGCAGCTTGGAGAGGGGACAGGGCTACACCTTC
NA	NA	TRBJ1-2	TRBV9	CASSVAGRDHYGYTF	TGTGCCAGCAGCGTAGCGGGGAGGGACCACTATGGCTACACCTTC
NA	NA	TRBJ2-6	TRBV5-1	CASSLEVGPGANVLTF	TGCGCCAGCAGCTTGGAGGTGGGGCCTGGGGCCAACGTCCTGACTTTC
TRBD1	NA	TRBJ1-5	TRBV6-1	CASSVTGGAGSNQPQHF	TGTGCCAGCAGTGTTACAGGGGGCGCCGGTAGCAATCAGCCCCAGCATTTT
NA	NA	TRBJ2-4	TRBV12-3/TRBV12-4	CASKGGDKNIQYF	TGTGCCAGCAAGGGGGGAGATAAAAACATTCAGTACTTC
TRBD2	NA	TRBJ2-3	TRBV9	CASSTGLAGLTDTQYF	TGTGCCAGCAGCACGGGACTAGCGGGCCTCACAGATACGCAGTATTTT
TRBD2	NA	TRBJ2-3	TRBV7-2	CASRAAGGSTDTQYF	TGTGCCAGCAGAGCAGCGGGGGGCAGCACAGATACGCAGTATTTT
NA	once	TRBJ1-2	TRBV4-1	CASSQGHAGGYGYTF	TGCGCCAGCAGCCAAGGGCACGCCGGTGGATATGGCTACACCTTC
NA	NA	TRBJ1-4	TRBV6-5	CASSPTQGTNEKLFF	TGTGCCAGCAGTCCGACACAGGGTACTAATGAAAAACTGTTTTTT
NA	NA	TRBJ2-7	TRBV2	CASSVEAGQYEQYF	TGTGCCAGCAGTGTAGAGGCGGGGCAGTACGAGCAGTACTTC
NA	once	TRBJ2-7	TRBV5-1	CASSPIMGMKTYEQYF	TGCGCCAGCAGTCCCATCATGGGGATGAAGACCTACGAGCAGTACTTC
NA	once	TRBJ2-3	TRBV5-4	CASSGRGATDTQYF	TGTGCCAGCAGCGGCCGAGGGGCGACAGATACGCAGTATTTT
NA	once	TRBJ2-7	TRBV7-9	CASSLGSNSYEQYF	TGTGCCAGCAGCTTAGGCAGCAACTCCTACGAGCAGTACTTC
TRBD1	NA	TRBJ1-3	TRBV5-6	CASSFKGAGGNTIYF	TGTGCCAGCAGCTTCAAGGGGGCGGGTGGAAACACCATATATTTT
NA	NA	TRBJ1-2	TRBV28	CASSLTDSNYGYTF	TGTGCCAGCAGTCTAACTGACTCTAACTATGGCTACACCTTC
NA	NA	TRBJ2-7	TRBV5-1	CASSPGLGGTTYEQYF	TGCGCCAGCAGCCCGGGGTTGGGGGGAACTACATACGAGCAGTACTTC
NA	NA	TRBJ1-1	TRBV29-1	CSVDRDDTEAFF	TGCAGCGTTGACAGGGACGACACTGAAGCTTTCTTT
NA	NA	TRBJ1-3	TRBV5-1	CASSWSVSRTNSGNTIYF	TGCGCCAGCAGCTGGAGCGTTAGCAGGACGAACTCTGGAAACACCATATATTTT
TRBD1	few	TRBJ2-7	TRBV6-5	CASSYQGQGGSEQYF	TGTGCCAGCAGTTACCAGGGACAGGGAGGGAGCGAGCAGTACTTC
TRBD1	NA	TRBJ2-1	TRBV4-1	CASRTGTGRGDEQFF	TGCGCCAGCAGGACCGGGACAGGGAGAGGAGATGAGCAGTTCTTC
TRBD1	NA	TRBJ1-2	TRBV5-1	CASSLDRGFGYTF	TGCGCCAGCAGCTTGGACAGGGGTTTTGGCTACACCTTC
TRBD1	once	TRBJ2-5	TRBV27	CASSPSSYRGNQETQYF	TGTGCCAGCAGCCCCAGTTCCTACAGGGGAAACCAAGAGACCCAGTACTTC
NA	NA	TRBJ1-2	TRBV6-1	CASSEARLDGYTF	TGTGCCAGCAGTGAAGCGCGATTGGATGGCTACACCTTC
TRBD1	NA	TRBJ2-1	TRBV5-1	CASSPDRMGRNEQFF	TGCGCCAGCAGCCCGGACAGGATGGGACGCAATGAGCAGTTCTTC
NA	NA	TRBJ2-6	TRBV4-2	CASSQGRNEGNSGANVLTF	TGTGCCAGCAGCCAAGGTAGGAACGAGGGGAACTCTGGGGCCAACGTCCTGACTTTC
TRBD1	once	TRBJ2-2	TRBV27	CASRDRVGDTGELFF	TGTGCCAGCAGGGACAGGGTTGGGGACACCGGGGAGCTGTTTTTT
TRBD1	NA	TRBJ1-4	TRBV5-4	CASSLGGTGGGNEKLFF	TGTGCCAGCAGCCTTGGAGGGACAGGCGGTGGGAATGAAAAACTGTTTTTT
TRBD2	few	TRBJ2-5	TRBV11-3	CASSLGTSGGEETQYF	TGTGCCAGCAGCTTAGGGACTAGCGGGGGCGAAGAGACCCAGTACTTC
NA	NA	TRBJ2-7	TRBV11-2	CASSFTGARNEQYF	TGTGCCAGCAGCTTCACGGGGGCAAGAAACGAGCAGTACTTC
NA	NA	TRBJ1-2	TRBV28	CASSFPTGLAWGYTF	TGTGCCAGCAGTTTCCCAACGGGGTTGGCTTGGGGCTACACCTTC
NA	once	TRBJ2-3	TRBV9	CASTDRTDTQYF	TGTGCCAGCACTGACCGTACAGATACGCAGTATTTT
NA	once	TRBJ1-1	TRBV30	CAWSRASNTEAFF	TGTGCCTGGAGTAGGGCTTCGAACACTGAAGCTTTCTTT
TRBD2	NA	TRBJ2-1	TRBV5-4	CASSPGGAGGVRDEQFF	TGTGCCAGCAGCCCGGGTGGCGCGGGGGGGGTTAGGGATGAGCAGTTCTTC
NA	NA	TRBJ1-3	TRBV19	CATTPNSGNTIYF	TGTGCTACCACACCGAACTCTGGAAACACCATATATTTT
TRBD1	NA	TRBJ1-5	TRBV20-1	CSASGDRMINQPQHF	TGCAGTGCTAGTGGGGACAGAATGATTAATCAGCCCCAGCATTTT
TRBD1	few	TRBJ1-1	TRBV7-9	CASSLSGGVAEAFF	TGTGCCAGCAGTCTTTCAGGGGGAGTGGCTGAAGCTTTCTTT